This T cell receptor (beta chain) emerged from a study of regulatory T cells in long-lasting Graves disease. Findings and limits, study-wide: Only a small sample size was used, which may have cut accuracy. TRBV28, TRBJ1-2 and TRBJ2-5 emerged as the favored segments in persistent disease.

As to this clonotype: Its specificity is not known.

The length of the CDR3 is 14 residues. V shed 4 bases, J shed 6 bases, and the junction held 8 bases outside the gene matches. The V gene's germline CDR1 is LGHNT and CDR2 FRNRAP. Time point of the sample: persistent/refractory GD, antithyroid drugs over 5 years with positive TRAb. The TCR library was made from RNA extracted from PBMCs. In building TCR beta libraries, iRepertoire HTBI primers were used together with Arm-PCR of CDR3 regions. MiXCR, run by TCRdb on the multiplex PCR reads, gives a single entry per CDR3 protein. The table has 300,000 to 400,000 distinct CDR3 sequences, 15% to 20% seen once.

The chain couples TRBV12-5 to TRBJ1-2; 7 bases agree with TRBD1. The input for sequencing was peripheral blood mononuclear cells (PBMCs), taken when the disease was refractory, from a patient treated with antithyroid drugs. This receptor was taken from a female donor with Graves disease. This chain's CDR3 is CASGSETGKHGYTF. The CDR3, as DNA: TGTGCTAGTGGTTCCGAGACAGGGAAGCATGGCTACACCTTC.